The present T cell receptor beta chain was sequenced within a study of T cell responses to AZD1222 COVID-19 vaccine. The data were produced by immunoSEQ multiplex PCR, yet TCRdb's version contains in-frame clones alone and is incomplete. The sample consists of roughly 80,000 clones, more than 75% of them appearing once. A word on this clone: Its antigen remains unknown.

The study, taken as a whole, reports: Donors were mostly white British, more females; clonal diversity possibly underestimated.

V lost 10 bases to trimming and J lost 8 bases, with 18 bases between them. This CDR3 is built from 14 residues. Germline assignment: CDR1 MDHEN and CDR2 SYDVKM. The sample consisted of peripheral blood, taken on day 0 of MenACWY control vaccination. This sequence joins TRBV28 and TRBJ1-6, with D tentatively TRBD1 (6 bases). The TCR comes from an adult in good health. In DNA, the CDR3 is TGTGCCACCGGGGGGCGCGGGGATGATTCACCCCTCCACTTT. It yields the protein CATGGRGDDSPLHF.